This T cell receptor (beta chain) comes out of a study of T cell responses to AZD1222 COVID-19 vaccine. This clone has more than one count but fewer than ten. The protocol was immunoSEQ multiplex PCR, while the TCRdb copy is restricted to in-frame clones and leaves out a portion. The repertoire holds 75,000 to 90,000 clones, with 85% to 95% as singletons. Deletions cut 2 bases from V and 7 bases from J, with 15 bases between. The length of the CDR3 is 15 residues. Germline CDR1 and CDR2: MNHNS and SASEGT. This TCR was sampled from an adult in good health. The sequenced sample was peripheral blood, obtained on day 0 of AZD1222 vaccination. The chain has TRBV6-1 and TRBJ1-5; TRBD1 might be the D (5 bases). The CDR3 DNA is TGTGCCAGCAGTGAAAACCGAGGGGTACGCCAGCCCCAGCATTTT. Translating gives CASSENRGVRQPQHF.